Listed below are T cell receptor beta chains from one sample, sequenced in a study of blood T cell repertoires in COVID-19. Method: immunoSEQ multiplex PCR; TCRdb's copy keeps in-frame clones and lacks some. This sample yields around 300,000 clones, of which 90% are seen a single time; 3.5% to 4.5% belongs to the top ten. Sequenced: PBMCs or T cells enriched from blood (not recorded which). These TCRs come from a woman aged 18-29 years with acute COVID-19. CDR3s include the opening cysteine and the closing phenylalanine or tryptophan. D genes are given only for firm matches. A row's size may be missing; if present it is once, few, many or a size class.

NA	TRBJ1-4	NA	TRBV19	CASGDGTYEKLFF	TGTGCCAGTGGGGATGGGACATATGAAAAACTGTTTTTT
NA	TRBJ2-2	NA	TRBV5-1	CASSPGRPWADTGELFF	TGCGCCAGCAGCCCTGGGAGGCCTTGGGCGGACACCGGGGAGCTGTTTTTT
TRBD1	TRBJ1-6	NA	TRBV7-9	CASSPRQGQNSPLHF	TGTGCCAGCAGCCCCCGACAGGGACAAAATTCACCCCTCCACTTT
NA	TRBJ2-3	NA	TRBV28	CASRGDRFKTDTQYF	TGTGCCAGTAGGGGAGACAGGTTTAAAACAGATACGCAGTATTTT
NA	TRBJ2-6	NA	TRBV7-3	CASSPQRSGANVLTF	TGTGCCAGCAGCCCTCAACGGTCTGGGGCCAACGTCCTGACTTTC
TRBD2	TRBJ2-1	few	TRBV12-3/TRBV12-4	CASSRRLARHFF	TGTGCCAGCAGTAGGAGACTAGCTCGGCATTTCTTC
TRBD1	TRBJ1-2	NA	TRBV30	CAWSVGTGVDGYTF	TGTGCCTGGAGTGTAGGGACAGGGGTTGACGGCTACACCTTC
NA	TRBJ1-1	NA	TRBV7-2	CASSLGTENTEAFF	TGTGCCAGCAGCTTAGGGACAGAGAACACTGAAGCTTTCTTT
NA	TRBJ1-1	many	TRBV27	CASSLRQGKTRLNTEAFF	TGTGCCAGCAGTTTAAGGCAGGGAAAAACCCGATTGAACACTGAAGCTTTCTTT
NA	TRBJ1-1	NA	TRBV6-5	CASSPQGDTEAFF	TGTGCCAGCAGCCCACAGGGAGACACTGAAGCTTTCTTT
NA	TRBJ1-5	NA	TRBV7-9	CASSLVAGSNQPQHF	TGTGCCAGCAGCTTAGTCGCAGGAAGCAATCAGCCCCAGCATTTT
TRBD2	TRBJ2-3	NA	TRBV7-9	CASSNSGLAGITDTQYF	TGTGCCAGCAGCAATAGCGGACTAGCGGGAATCACAGATACGCAGTATTTT
TRBD1	TRBJ2-4	NA	TRBV29-1	CSVGPGQGLNIQYF	TGCAGCGTTGGGCCGGGACAGGGTCTAAACATTCAGTACTTC
TRBD2	TRBJ2-1	NA	TRBV5-4	CASSISGRNSYEQFF	TGTGCCAGCAGCATTAGCGGGAGAAACTCCTATGAGCAGTTCTTC
NA	TRBJ1-1	NA	TRBV7-9	CASSPSGDRYAFF	TGTGCCAGCAGCCCTAGCGGAGACAGATACGCTTTCTTT
NA	TRBJ2-1	NA	TRBV4-1	CASSQESLYNEQFF	TGCGCCAGCAGCCAAGAATCCTTATACAATGAGCAGTTCTTC
NA	TRBJ1-5	NA	TRBV19	CASSFTRYSNQPQHF	TGTGCCAGTAGCTTCACACGTTATAGCAATCAGCCCCAGCATTTT
NA	TRBJ2-7	NA	TRBV11-2	CASSERAYEQYF	TGTGCCAGCAGCGAACGAGCTTACGAGCAGTACTTC
NA	TRBJ1-2	NA	TRBV28	CASSLYRAFGGYTF	TGTGCCAGCAGTTTATACAGGGCCTTCGGGGGCTACACCTTC
TRBD1	TRBJ1-2	NA	TRBV28	CASSFWRDRRYYGYTF	TGTGCCAGCAGTTTTTGGAGGGACAGGCGATACTATGGCTACACCTTC
TRBD1	TRBJ1-5	NA	TRBV30	CAWSVRGQPGGNQPQHF	TGTGCCTGGAGTGTACGGGGACAGCCCGGCGGCAATCAGCCCCAGCATTTT
TRBD2	TRBJ2-7	NA	TRBV5-1	CASSRDPSGGVQEQYF	TGCGCCAGCAGCCGCGATCCTAGCGGGGGGGTTCAGGAGCAGTACTTC
TRBD1	TRBJ2-7	once	TRBV9	CASSTRDRVYEQYF	TGTGCCAGCAGCACACGGGACAGGGTCTACGAGCAGTACTTC
TRBD2	TRBJ2-2	NA	TRBV10-3	CAISLAGEDTGELFF	TGTGCCATCAGCTTAGCGGGAGAGGACACCGGGGAGCTGTTTTTT
TRBD2	TRBJ2-4	NA	TRBV6-5	CASSSPGREGRNIQYF	TGTGCCAGCAGTTCCCCCGGGCGGGAGGGCCGGAACATTCAGTACTTC
NA	TRBJ2-5	NA	TRBV28	CASSFSPRAGETQYF	TGTGCCAGCAGTTTCTCCCCCCGGGCGGGAGAGACCCAGTACTTC
NA	TRBJ2-7	NA	TRBV28	CASSSPPGTEGQYF	TGTGCCAGCAGTTCGCCCCCGGGGACTGAGGGGCAGTACTTC
TRBD1	TRBJ2-7	NA	TRBV7-6	CASSHTLGGGEQYF	TGTGCCAGCAGCCACACGTTAGGGGGCGGCGAGCAGTACTTC
TRBD1	TRBJ1-2	NA	TRBV12-3/TRBV12-4	CASSLGTGNGYTF	TGTGCCAGCAGTTTAGGGACAGGGAATGGCTACACCTTC
TRBD1	TRBJ1-5	once	TRBV18	CASSPVRGDQPQHF	TGTGCCAGCTCACCAGTCAGGGGGGATCAGCCCCAGCATTTT
NA	TRBJ1-6	NA	TRBV27	CASSLLDTSPLHF	TGTGCCAGCAGTTTATTGGACACTTCACCCCTCCACTTT